Listed below are T cell receptor beta chains from one sample, sequenced in a study of CD8 T cells in ankylosing spondylitis. In TCRdb, the 5' RACE reads were re-called with MiXCR into one record per CDR3 protein. The sample holds hundreds of thousands of distinct CDR3 sequences, 10% to 15% seen once. Input material: blood, either unsorted or a sorted T cell fraction (not recorded which). These receptors all come from a male donor with ankylosing spondylitis. Each CDR3 is given with its conserved first and last residue. A D gene is named only where the DNA matches it firmly. Only part of the rows carry a size: once, few, many, or a class if the clone is expanded.

>TRBJ2-2|few|TRBV20-1|.
TGCAGTGCTAGCAGTTTCGGTACCGGGGAGCTGTTTTTT
CSASSFGTGELFF
>TRBJ2-4|.|TRBV12-3/TRBV12-4|.
TGTGCCAGCAGTTCCGCCGGGACTGTTCAGTACTTC
CASSSAGTVQYF
>TRBJ2-2|many|TRBV7-3|TRBD2
TGTGCCAGCAGCGCGGGACTAGCGAACACCGGGGAGCTGTTTTTT
CASSAGLANTGELFF
>TRBJ2-2|few|TRBV5-6|TRBD1
TGTGCCAGCAGACGGACAGGAGGCGGGGAGCTGTTTTTT
CASRRTGGGELFF
>TRBJ2-7|.|TRBV6-2/TRBV6-3|.
TGTGCCAGCAGTGGATACAGTTACGAGCAGTACTTC
CASSGYSYEQYF
>TRBJ1-1|few|TRBV5-1|TRBD1
TGCGCCAGCAGCTCCCAGGGGGATGGTGAAGCTTTCTTT
CASSSQGDGEAFF
>TRBJ2-3|few|TRBV18|.
TGTGCCAGCTCACCACCGTCAAACACAGATACGCAGTATTTT
CASSPPSNTDTQYF
>TRBJ1-1|few|TRBV20-1|.
TGCAGTGCTAGAAGTCCAGGGCGGCGGGCTGAAGCTTTCTTT
CSARSPGRRAEAFF
>TRBJ1-2|few|TRBV12-3/TRBV12-4|.
TGTGCCAGCAGACCTTCGGCAGGCATAGCTAACTATGGCTACACCTTC
CASRPSAGIANYGYTF
>TRBJ2-4|many|TRBV7-2|TRBD1
TGTGCCAGCAGCCCTGGGACAGGGGGCGGCATTCAGTACTTC
CASSPGTGGGIQYF
>TRBJ2-5|few|TRBV9|TRBD2
TGTGCCAGCAGCGCTCTAGCGGGGGGTTGGGAGACCCAGTACTTC
CASSALAGGWETQYF
>TRBJ2-1|many|TRBV5-1|TRBD2
TGCGCCAGCAGCTTGCAGGCTAGCGGGACTGTCAATGAGCAGTTCTTC
CASSLQASGTVNEQFF
>TRBJ2-3|many|TRBV10-3|.
TGTGCCATCAGTGAGGACAGCACAGATACGCAGTATTTT
CAISEDSTDTQYF
>TRBJ2-5|few|TRBV9|.
TGTGCCAGCAGCGTAGATGCGGGGGCAGGCCAAGAGACCCAGTACTTC
CASSVDAGAGQETQYF
>TRBJ1-1|.|TRBV6-5|.
TGTGCCAGCAGTTATAGGTCCGGACGATCGAACACTGAAGCTTTCTTT
CASSYRSGRSNTEAFF
>TRBJ2-1|few|TRBV6-6|TRBD1
TGTGCCAGCAGTTACTCAGGGGGCGGCTACAATGAGCAGTTCTTC
CASSYSGGGYNEQFF
>TRBJ2-7|few|TRBV10-3|TRBD1
TGTGCCATCAGGGGGACAGGGGGCACCTACGAGCAGTACTTC
CAIRGTGGTYEQYF
>TRBJ1-2|many|TRBV20-1|TRBD1
TGCAGTGCTCAACCCCGGACAGGCTATGGCTACACCTTC
CSAQPRTGYGYTF
>TRBJ2-1|.|TRBV4-2|.
TGTGCCAGCAGCCAAGATCTAGGTGGGAATGAGCAGTTCTTC
CASSQDLGGNEQFF
>TRBJ2-1|many|TRBV5-1|.
TGCGCCAGCAGCGGACGGGGGCCCTACAATGAGCAGTTCTTC
CASSGRGPYNEQFF
>TRBJ1-2|.|TRBV11-2|.
TGTGCCAGCAGCGGGGACACCTGGGACTATGGCTACACCTTC
CASSGDTWDYGYTF
>TRBJ1-2|.|TRBV6-5|TRBD1
TGTGCCAGCAGATACGCACAGGGGAACTATGGCTACACCTTC
CASRYAQGNYGYTF
>TRBJ2-5|many|TRBV7-2|.
TGTGCCAGCAGCTTAGTATCGGTTCAAGGGACGAAAGAGACCCAGTACTTC
CASSLVSVQGTKETQYF
>TRBJ1-6|.|TRBV9|TRBD1
TGTGCCAGCAGCGCCTCCGGGACAGGGGGCAGATCACCCCTCCACTTT
CASSASGTGGRSPLHF
>TRBJ2-6|few|TRBV10-3|.
TGTGCCATCAGACATCTTAGGGCCAACGTCCTGACTTTC
CAIRHLRANVLTF
>TRBJ2-1|.|TRBV9|.
TGTGCCAGCAGCCCTCCAGGACTCCTCTTAGGCAAGTTCTTC
CASSPPGLLLGKFF
>TRBJ1-6|many|TRBV5-1|.
TGCGCCAGCAGCCTCCGAAGGGACTCCCTCCAGGGCACCTATAATTCACCCCTCCACTTT
CASSLRRDSLQGTYNSPLHF
>TRBJ2-1|.|TRBV9|TRBD2
TGTGCCAGCAGCAACACGGGGGGAGGGTACAATGAGCAGTTCTTC
CASSNTGGGYNEQFF
>TRBJ1-1|few|TRBV6-1|TRBD1
TGTGCCAGCAGGGGACAGGTGTCGACTGAAGCTTTCTTT
CASRGQVSTEAFF
>TRBJ2-5|.|TRBV7-9|.
TGTGCCAGCAGTTTACACGCCCTCATCCCGGAGACCCAGTACTTC
CASSLHALIPETQYF
>TRBJ2-3|.|TRBV24-1|.
TGTGCCACCAGTGATCCGGGACGTAAGGAGGGGTTCACAGATACGCAGTATTTT
CATSDPGRKEGFTDTQYF
>TRBJ1-1|few|TRBV5-5|.
TGTGCCAGCAGAGTGACATGGAACACTGAAGCTTTCTTT
CASRVTWNTEAFF
>TRBJ2-1|few|TRBV7-9|.
TGTGCCAGCAGCTCAGGACAGTTCAATGAGCAGTTCTTC
CASSSGQFNEQFF
>TRBJ2-1|few|TRBV7-2|.
TGTGCCAGCAGCGGTACAAACTACAATGAGCAGTTCTTC
CASSGTNYNEQFF
>TRBJ1-2|many|TRBV4-3|.
TGCGCCAGCAGCCGGTCCACAGGGTATAACTATGGCTACACCTTC
CASSRSTGYNYGYTF
>TRBJ1-1|few|TRBV3-1|.
TGTGCCAGCAGCCAAGGGGACCGCGCGTCCTTT
CASSQGDRASF
>TRBJ1-5|few|TRBV2|TRBD1
TGTGCCAGCGCCTGGGACAGGGATAATCAGCCCCAGCATTTT
CASAWDRDNQPQHF
>TRBJ1-5|many|TRBV12-3/TRBV12-4|TRBD1
TGTGCCAGCAGTTTTTACAGGGGGCAGCAGCCCCAGCATTTT
CASSFYRGQQPQHF
>TRBJ2-6|.|TRBV18|TRBD1
TGTGCCAGCTCCAGATACATATTGACAGGGCTCTCTGGGGCCAACGTCCTGACTTTC
CASSRYILTGLSGANVLTF
>TRBJ1-2|.|TRBV2|.
TGTGCCAGCAGAGACACAGCCGGGACCCTCTATGGCTACACCTTC
CASRDTAGTLYGYTF
>TRBJ1-2|many|TRBV12-3/TRBV12-4|.
TGTGCCAGCAGTCGGGGGACGGACCATCGTGGCTACACCTTC
CASSRGTDHRGYTF
>TRBJ1-1|few|TRBV5-6|TRBD1
TGTGCCAGCAGGCTGGGACAGGGAACAATGAACACTGAAGCTTTCTTT
CASRLGQGTMNTEAFF
>TRBJ1-3|.|TRBV28|.
TGTGCCAGCAATACTCCTGGAAACACCATATATTTT
CASNTPGNTIYF
>TRBJ1-3|few|TRBV5-1|TRBD1
TGCGCCAGCAGCTTGGGGGACAGGGGGCTAATTGGAAACACCATATATTTT
CASSLGDRGLIGNTIYF
>TRBJ2-7|few|TRBV5-1|.
TGCGCCAGCAGCTTGAATCCCTTGACCTACGAGCAGTACTTC
CASSLNPLTYEQYF
>TRBJ2-1|.|TRBV24-1|.
TGTGCCACCAGTGCGACCCTGAGCTCCTACAATGAGCAGTTCTTC
CATSATLSSYNEQFF
>TRBJ1-2|many|TRBV4-3|.
TGCGCCAGCAGCCAAGGAATAATCACAGGGTTCTATGGCTACACCTTC
CASSQGIITGFYGYTF
>TRBJ1-3|few|TRBV15|.
TGTGCCACCAGCAGAGTGCGGGACTCTGGAAACACCATATATTTT
CATSRVRDSGNTIYF
>TRBJ1-1|few|TRBV29-1|.
TGCAGCGTTGAACGGGGAGGGAACACTGAAGCTTTCTTT
CSVERGGNTEAFF
>TRBJ2-7|.|TRBV7-2|TRBD1
TGTGCCAGCAGCTCGGACAGGGGGCTTCAAGGGGAGCAGTACTTC
CASSSDRGLQGEQYF
>TRBJ2-1|.|TRBV7-6|TRBD2
TGTGCCAGCAGCTTACCCGGACTAGCGAAAATTTACAATGAGCAGTTCTTC
CASSLPGLAKIYNEQFF
>TRBJ2-7|.|TRBV18|.
TGTGCCAGCTCACCGGGGGCAGGGAGCGAGCAGTACTTC
CASSPGAGSEQYF
>TRBJ2-3|.|TRBV15|TRBD2
TGTGCCACCAGCAGAGGGATAAAGACTAGCGGGAACACAGATACGCAGTATTTT
CATSRGIKTSGNTDTQYF
>TRBJ2-1|many|TRBV7-8|.
TGTGCCAGCAGCTTTCGTAACAGGGCAGACTACAATGAGCAGTTCTTC
CASSFRNRADYNEQFF
>TRBJ2-2|few|TRBV12-3/TRBV12-4|.
TGTGCCAGCTGGCGCGGACCCCTAAACACCGGGGAGCTGTTTTTT
CASWRGPLNTGELFF